This entry is about one T cell receptor (beta chain). Its antigen is unknown. Baseline was the first blood sampling point, followed by cycle 4 day 1 and cycle 7 day 1. These data are taken from a study of OX40 agonist ivuxolimab in advanced cancers. Study context: Patients were dosed intravenously with ivuxolimab at 0.01 to 10 mg/kg every 2 weeks.

Data came from immunoSEQ multiplex PCR; TCRdb stores just in-frame clones and leaves some out. Among 65,000 to 100,000 clones, 90% to 95% were seen once, and the ten largest hold 8.5% to 10%. CDR1 and CDR2 (germline): MNHEY, SMNVEV (reference sequence). The CDR3 length is 14 residues. Trimming removed 2 bases at V and 9 bases at J, with 14 bases between. Study-level findings and limits: The study did not work out the antigen specificity of the expanded peripheral T cells. Averaging showed that CD8+ T cells had more expanded clones than CD4+ did.

The genes are TRBV27 and TRBJ1-5; possible D gene TRBD1, 6 bases. The TCR was taken from an adult with an advanced solid tumor such as melanoma, head and neck, liver or kidney cancer. The material was CD4+ or CD8+ T cells sorted from blood, obtained in a trial of the OX40 agonist ivuxolimab. Written as DNA, the CDR3 is TGTGCCAGCAGTTTACAGGGGAATTCTATGCCCCAGCATTTT. Translating it yields CASSLQGNSMPQHF.